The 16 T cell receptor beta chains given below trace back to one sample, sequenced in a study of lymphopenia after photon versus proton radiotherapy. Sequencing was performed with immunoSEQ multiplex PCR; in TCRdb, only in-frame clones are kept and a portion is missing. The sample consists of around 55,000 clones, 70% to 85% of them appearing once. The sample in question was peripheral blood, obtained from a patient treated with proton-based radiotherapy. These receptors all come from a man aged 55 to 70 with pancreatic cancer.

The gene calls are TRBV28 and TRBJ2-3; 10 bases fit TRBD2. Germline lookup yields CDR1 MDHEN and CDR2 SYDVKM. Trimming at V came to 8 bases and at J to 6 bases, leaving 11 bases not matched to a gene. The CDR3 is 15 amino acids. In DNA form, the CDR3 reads TGTGCCAGCCTTGGGGTGATAGCGGGAGGTGATACGCAGTATTTT. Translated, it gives CASLGVIAGGDTQYF.

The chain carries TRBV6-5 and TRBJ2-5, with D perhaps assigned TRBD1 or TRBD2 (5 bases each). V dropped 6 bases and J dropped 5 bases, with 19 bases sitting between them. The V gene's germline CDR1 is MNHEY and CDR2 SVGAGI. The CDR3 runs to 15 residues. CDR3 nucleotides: TGTGCCAGCAGCCTCACAGGACTCGCGCTGGAGACCCAGTACTTC. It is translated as CASSLTGLALETQYF.

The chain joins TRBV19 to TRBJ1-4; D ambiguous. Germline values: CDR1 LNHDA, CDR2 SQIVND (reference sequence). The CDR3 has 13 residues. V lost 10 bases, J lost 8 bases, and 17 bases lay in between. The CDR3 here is CATQRDTWEKLFF. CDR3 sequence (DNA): TGTGCCACCCAGAGAGACACGTGGGAAAAACTGTTTTTT.

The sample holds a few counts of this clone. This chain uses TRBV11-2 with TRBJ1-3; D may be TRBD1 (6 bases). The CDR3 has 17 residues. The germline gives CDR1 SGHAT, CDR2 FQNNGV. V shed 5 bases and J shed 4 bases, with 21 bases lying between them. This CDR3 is CASSPRLKGTGGNTIYF. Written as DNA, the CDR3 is TGTGCCAGCAGCCCGCGGCTCAAGGGAACAGGGGGAAACACCATATATTTT.

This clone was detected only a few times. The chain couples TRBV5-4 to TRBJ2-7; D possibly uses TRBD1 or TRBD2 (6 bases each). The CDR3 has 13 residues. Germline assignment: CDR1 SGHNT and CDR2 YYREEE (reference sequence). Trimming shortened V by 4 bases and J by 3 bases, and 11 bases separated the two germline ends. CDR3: CASSIGGRYEQYF. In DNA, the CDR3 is TGTGCCAGCAGCATCGGGGGCCGCTACGAGCAGTACTTC.

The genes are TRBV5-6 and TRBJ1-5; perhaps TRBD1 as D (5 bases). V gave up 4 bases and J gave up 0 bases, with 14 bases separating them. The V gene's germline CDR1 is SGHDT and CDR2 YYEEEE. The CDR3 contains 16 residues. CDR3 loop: CASSHTKGHSNQPQHF. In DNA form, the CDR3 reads TGTGCCAGCAGCCATACTAAGGGGCATAGCAATCAGCCCCAGCATTTT.

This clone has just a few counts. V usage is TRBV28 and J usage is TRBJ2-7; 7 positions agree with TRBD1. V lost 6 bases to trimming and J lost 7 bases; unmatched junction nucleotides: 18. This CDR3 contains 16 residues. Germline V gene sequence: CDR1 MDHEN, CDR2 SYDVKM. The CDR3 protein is CASSTPRTGGFVEQYF. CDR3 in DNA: TGTGCCAGCAGCACGCCAAGGACAGGTGGTTTCGTGGAGCAGTACTTC.

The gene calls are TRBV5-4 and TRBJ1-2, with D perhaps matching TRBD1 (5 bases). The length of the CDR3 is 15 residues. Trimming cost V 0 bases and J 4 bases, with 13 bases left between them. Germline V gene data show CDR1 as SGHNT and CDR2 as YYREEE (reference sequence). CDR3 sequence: CASSLVAGSGYGYTF. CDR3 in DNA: TGTGCCAGCAGCTTGGTGGCAGGGTCGGGCTATGGCTACACCTTC.

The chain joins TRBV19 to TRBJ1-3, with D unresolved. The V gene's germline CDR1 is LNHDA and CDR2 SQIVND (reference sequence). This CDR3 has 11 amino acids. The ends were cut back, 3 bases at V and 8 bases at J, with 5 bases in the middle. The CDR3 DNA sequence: TGTGCCAGTAGTATGACACACACCATATATTTT. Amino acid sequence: CASSMTHTIYF. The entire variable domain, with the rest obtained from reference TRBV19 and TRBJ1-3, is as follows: DGGITQSPKYLFRKEGQNVTLSCEQNLNHDAMYWYRQDPGQGLRLIYYSQIVNDFQKGDIAEGYSVSREKKESFPLTVTSAQKNPTAFYLCASSMTHTIYFGEGSWLTVV.

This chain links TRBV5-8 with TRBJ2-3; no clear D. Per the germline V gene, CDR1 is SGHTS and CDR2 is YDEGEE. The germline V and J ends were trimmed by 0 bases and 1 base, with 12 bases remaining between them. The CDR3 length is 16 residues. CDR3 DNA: TGTGCCAGCAGCTTGGTGGCCATGGGCGGCACAGATACGCAGTATTTT. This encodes CASSLVAMGGTDTQYF.

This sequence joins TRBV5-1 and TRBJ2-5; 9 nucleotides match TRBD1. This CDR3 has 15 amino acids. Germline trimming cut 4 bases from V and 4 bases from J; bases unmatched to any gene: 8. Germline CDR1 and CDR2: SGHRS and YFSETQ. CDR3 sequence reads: CASSPRQGVRETQYF. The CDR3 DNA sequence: TGCGCCAGCAGCCCCCGACAGGGGGTAAGAGAGACCCAGTACTTC. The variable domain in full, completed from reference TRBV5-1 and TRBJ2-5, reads KAGVTQTPRYLIKTRGQQVTLSCSPISGHRSVSWYQQTPGQGLQFLFEYFSETQRNKGNFPGRFSGRQFSNSRSEMNVSTLELGDSALYLCASSPRQGVRETQYFGPGTRLLVL.

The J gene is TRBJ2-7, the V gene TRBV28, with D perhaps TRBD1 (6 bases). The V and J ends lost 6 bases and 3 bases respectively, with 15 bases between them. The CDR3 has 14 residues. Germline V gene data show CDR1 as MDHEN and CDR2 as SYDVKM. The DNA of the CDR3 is TGTGCCAGCAGCCCCCTCCGGGACAACTACGAGCAGTACTTC. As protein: CASSPLRDNYEQYF.

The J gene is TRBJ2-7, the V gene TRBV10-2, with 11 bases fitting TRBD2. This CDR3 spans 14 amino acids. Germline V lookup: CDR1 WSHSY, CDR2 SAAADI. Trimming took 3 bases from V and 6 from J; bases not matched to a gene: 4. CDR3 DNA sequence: TGCGCCAGCAGTGAACTAGCGGGAGACGGCGAGCAGTACTTC. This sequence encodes CASSELAGDGEQYF.

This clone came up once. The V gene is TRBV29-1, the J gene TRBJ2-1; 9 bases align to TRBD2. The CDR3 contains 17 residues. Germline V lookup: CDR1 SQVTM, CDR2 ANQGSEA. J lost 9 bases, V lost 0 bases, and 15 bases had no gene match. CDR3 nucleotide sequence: TGCAGCGTTGAAGATTCGGCCGGGACTAGCCCTATCGGTGAGCAGTTCTTC. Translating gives CSVEDSAGTSPIGEQFF.

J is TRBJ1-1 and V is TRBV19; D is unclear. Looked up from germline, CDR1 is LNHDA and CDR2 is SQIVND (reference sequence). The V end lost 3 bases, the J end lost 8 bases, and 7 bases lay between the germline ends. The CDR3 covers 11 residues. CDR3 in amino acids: CASSIVGEAFF. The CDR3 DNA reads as TGTGCCAGTAGTATCGTGGGAGAAGCTTTCTTT.

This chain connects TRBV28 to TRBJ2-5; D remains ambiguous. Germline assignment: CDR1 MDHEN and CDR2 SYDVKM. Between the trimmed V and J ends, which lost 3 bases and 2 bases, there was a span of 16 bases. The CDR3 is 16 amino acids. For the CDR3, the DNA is TGTGCCAGCAGTTTTTTTTCAACGAAACAACAAGAGACCCAGTACTTC. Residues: CASSFFSTKQQETQYF.